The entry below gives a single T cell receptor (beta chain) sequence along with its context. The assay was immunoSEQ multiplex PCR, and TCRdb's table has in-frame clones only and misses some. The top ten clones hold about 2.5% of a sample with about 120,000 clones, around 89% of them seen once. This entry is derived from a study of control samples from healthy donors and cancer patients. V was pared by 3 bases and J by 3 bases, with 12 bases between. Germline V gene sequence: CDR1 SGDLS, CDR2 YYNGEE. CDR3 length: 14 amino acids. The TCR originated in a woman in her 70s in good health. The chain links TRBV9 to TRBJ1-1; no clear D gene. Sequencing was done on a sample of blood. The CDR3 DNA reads TGTGCCAGCAGCGGCGGCACAGTAGACACTGAAGCTTTCTTT. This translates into CASSGGTVDTEAFF.